This T cell receptor (beta chain) was captured in a study of blood T cell repertoires in COVID-19 (dated by TCRdb to about 2020). For the wider study: Collaborator samples came from the United States, Italy and Spain and covered acute and convalescent phases of COVID-19. The prospective study material was composed of cDNA or gDNA derived from T cells, B-cell-depleted T cells, or PBMCs. The dataset comprised deeply sampled blood TCRbeta repertoires from subjects exposed to, actively infected with, or recovered from COVID-19. The repertoires were made available in a free public database intended to serve as a resource for research on the immune response to SARS-CoV-2. The samples were drawn from two sources: the first 160 participants of the ongoing ImmuneRACE study, and 1,254 subjects contributed by 6 global collaborators. Sample metadata almost always included a de-identified subject ID, COVID-19 status, age in years and sex. Where available, HLA class I and class II types were obtained from metadata supplied by the sample provider rather than from assay-based typing.

Beyond this particular receptor, the publication reports: The amount of clinical and demographic metadata varied by source and participant and was provided uncurated.

TCRbeta CDR3 regions were amplified from genomic DNA by means of the immunoSEQ Assay, a bias-controlled multiplex PCR. As for the original processing: Within the assay, amplification of reference gene primers was used to estimate how many nucleated cells each sample contained. To quantify the absolute abundance of each unique TCRbeta CDR3 rearrangement, sequence reads were collapsed and filtered. For each sample, productive Simpson clonality was calculated as the square root of Simpson's diversity index across productive rearrangements. Entries here come from immuneACCESS through TCRdb and include only in-frame sequences with V and J called. Some clones fail to appear in such tables; in the studies checked, an unresolved V gene covers under half of the shortfall, and the cause of the remainder is unknown. That table gives V, J and clone size, and the DNA gave D and trimming. The sample profile shows tens of thousands of clones; 75% to 90% of them were found once. Jointly, the top ten make up about 25% of the sample.

Reading from cysteine to phenylalanine, the CDR3 counts 13 amino acids. The only DNA kept is the CDR3, 39 bases in frame from the first base. Trimming removed 3 bases from V and 6 bases from J, leaving 13 bases between the germline ends. For CDR1 and CDR2, the germline V gene lists SGDLS and YYNGEE. As to this clone: The antigen this receptor binds is unknown. No base-level quality is on record; no much larger clone is a single base apart.

Each collaborating institution followed its own protocols to collect whole blood in K2EDTA tubes. For TCRbeta analysis, collaborators shipped samples in one of three forms: frozen whole blood, isolated PBMCs, or DNA extracted from either of those sample types. Here the chain combines TRBV9 and TRBJ2-7; the D gene is perhaps TRBD2, on 7 matching bases. The receptor comes from a man in his fifties or sixties with active or convalescent COVID-19. The sample was peripheral blood. The nucleotide sequence reads as follows: TGTGCCAGCAGCGCCTCTGGGGGGGCCGAGCAGTACTTC. Translated, this is CASSASGGAEQYF.